These 18 T cell receptor beta chains were sequenced from one sample in a study of T cells in Graves' hyperthyroidism and ophthalmopathy. TCR beta CDR3 regions were amplified from RNA. First-round RT-PCR targeting the TCR CDR3 was performed with the HTBI primer set. TCRdb used MiXCR to reprocess the multiplex PCR reads, holding one entry per CDR3 protein. The sample shows a few hundred thousand distinct CDR3 sequences, 18% of them seen only once. The material sequenced was blood. All receptors come from a woman aged 50 to 60 with Graves' hyperthyroidism.

There are a few counts of this clonotype. The V gene is TRBV7-9, the J gene TRBJ2-2; D is possibly TRBD2 (6 bases). V was clipped by 2 bases and J by 4 bases, with 8 bases between them. The CDR3 contains 14 residues. CDR1 and CDR2 (germline): SEHNR, FQNEAQ (reference sequence). The CDR3 sequence is CASSLKGLTGELFF. The CDR3 DNA sequence: TGTGCCAGCAGCTTAAAGGGACTCACCGGGGAGCTGTTTTTT.

This clonotype was counted at least ten times. The chain couples TRBV2 to TRBJ2-5; 10 bases agree with TRBD1. The junction had 11 bases not matched to a gene; V was cut back by 7 bases and J by 6 bases. This CDR3 is 15 amino acids long. Germline CDR1 and CDR2: SNHLY and FYNNEI. CDR3 DNA: TGTGCCAGCATCTCACAAGGGGACAGGGGAAAGACCCAGTACTTC. This sequence encodes CASISQGDRGKTQYF.

The table lists this clonotype with many counts. The chain uses TRBV6-2 or TRBV6-3 and TRBJ1-2, with D tentatively TRBD1 (6 bases). CDR1 is MNHEY, CDR2 SVGEGT, per germline. Between the trimmed V and J ends, which lost 0 bases and 2 bases, there was a span of 13 bases. This CDR3 has 16 residues. The CDR3 DNA is TGTGCCAGCAGTTACTCGAGGGGGTGGCCGAACTATGGCTACACCTTC. Its translation: CASSYSRGWPNYGYTF.

The gene calls are TRBV5-5 and TRBJ1-4; unclear D gene. The CDR3 consists of 15 residues. The V end was cut by 4 bases, the J end by 7 bases, with 17 bases between. Germline V gives CDR1 SGHKS, CDR2 YYEKEE (reference sequence). The CDR3 is CASSRMTRGFEKLFF. The DNA for the CDR3 is TGTGCCAGCAGCCGAATGACACGGGGATTTGAAAAACTGTTTTTT. The full variable domain, rest sourced from reference TRBV5-5 and TRBJ1-4, is DAGVTQSPTHLIKTRGQQVTLRCSPISGHKSVSWYQQVLGQGPQFIFQYYEKEERGRGNFPDRFSARQFPNYSSELNVNALLLGDSALYLCASSRMTRGFEKLFFGSGTQLSVL.

The chain combines TRBV20-1 with TRBJ2-3; 12 nucleotides align to TRBD2. The CDR3 is 14 amino acids. Losses at the gene ends were 4 bases for V and 6 bases for J; bases not matched to a gene: 5. Germline CDR1 is DFQATT and CDR2 is SNEGSKA (reference sequence). In DNA form, the CDR3 reads TGCAGTGCTATCGGACTAGCGGGAACCGATACGCAGTATTTT. Protein: CSAIGLAGTDTQYF.

This clonotype was seen ten or more times. V gene TRBV12-3 or TRBV12-4 combines with J gene TRBJ1-4, with 7 bases fitting TRBD1. V lost 5 bases and J lost 0; bases outside the gene matches: 9. The CDR3 covers 17 residues. CDR3: CASSPGTAPATNEKLFF. The CDR3 nucleotides are TGTGCCAGCAGTCCCGGGACAGCCCCTGCAACTAATGAAAAACTGTTTTTT.

In its sample, this clonotype was seen many times. The chain links TRBV11-2 to TRBJ2-3, with 7 bases matching TRBD2. This CDR3 is built from 15 residues. CDR1 and CDR2 from the germline V gene are SGHAT and FQNNGV. The V and J ends lost 1 base and 3 bases, in that order; junction bases with no gene match: 4. In nucleotides, the CDR3 is TGTGCCAGCAGCTTAGGGCTAGCGGATACAGATACGCAGTATTTT. Its protein product is CASSLGLADTDTQYF.

Ten or more counts support this clonotype. The gene calls are TRBV12-3 or TRBV12-4 and TRBJ2-5, with TRBD2 identical over 10 bases. Trimming took 5 bases from V and 5 from J; bases not matched to a gene: 8. The CDR3 has 15 amino acids. CDR3 residues: CASSPIAGGLETQYF. As DNA, the CDR3 is TGTGCCAGCAGTCCTATAGCGGGGGGTTTGGAGACCCAGTACTTC.

The chain links TRBV3-1 to TRBJ2-5; 13 nucleotides line up with TRBD2. The CDR3 is 17 amino acids. Germline V gives CDR1 LGHDT, CDR2 YNNKEL (reference sequence). Trimming took 0 bases from V and 4 from J; bases not matched to a gene: 5. The CDR3 sequence: CASSQEGGTSGAETQYF. The DNA for the CDR3 is TGTGCCAGCAGCCAAGAGGGCGGGACTAGCGGGGCAGAGACCCAGTACTTC.

This clonotype showed up many times. The chain employs TRBV11-2 and TRBJ2-5; no clear D. The CDR3 loop spans 16 amino acids. V dropped 4 bases and J dropped 2 bases, with 17 bases sitting between them. Germline CDR1 reads SGHAT; CDR2 reads FQNNGV. CDR3 nucleotide sequence: TGTGCCAGCAGCTCACTCAGTGGATCCATTCAAGAGACCCAGTACTTC. This codes for CASSSLSGSIQETQYF.

This rearrangement joins TRBV20-1 to TRBJ1-1; 7 bases are shared with TRBD1. The CDR3 runs to 14 residues. CDR1 DFQATT and CDR2 SNEGSKA come from the germline V gene (reference sequence). With 4 bases clipped from V and 0 bases from J, the junction kept 5 bases outside the gene matches. CDR3 residues: CSATRDSLNTEAFF. CDR3 nucleotides: TGCAGTGCTACCCGGGACAGTCTGAACACTGAAGCTTTCTTT.

Many counts were recorded for this clonotype. V and J are TRBV28 and TRBJ1-6; D possibly corresponds to TRBD1 (5 bases). This CDR3 contains 13 residues. The V and J ends lost 6 bases and 8 bases respectively, with 11 bases between them. Germline CDR1 and CDR2: MDHEN and SYDVKM. The CDR3 DNA reads as TGTGCCAGCAGCCTCGGGGCGTATTCACCCCTCCACTTT. Its translation: CASSLGAYSPLHF.

This clonotype was picked up a small number of times. V usage is TRBV19 and J usage is TRBJ2-3; D gene ambiguous. The length of the CDR3 is 13 residues. Trimming left V 3 bases short and J 6 bases short, with 10 bases between. The germline V gene has CDR1 LNHDA and CDR2 SQIVND (reference sequence). CDR3: CASSIVTTDTQYF. The CDR3 DNA reads TGTGCCAGTAGTATTGTGACCACGGATACGCAGTATTTT.

This clonotype occurred a few times. The chain couples TRBV5-1 to TRBJ2-5, with D uncertain. The ends were cut back, 4 bases at V and 4 bases at J, with 11 bases in the middle. CDR1 SGHRS and CDR2 YFSETQ come from the germline V gene. The CDR3 has 13 amino acids. CDR3 sequence reads: CASSIMERETQYF. The CDR3 DNA sequence: TGCGCCAGCAGCATTATGGAAAGAGAGACCCAGTACTTC.

CDR3 loop: CASSEAPQGAGYNEQFF. The CDR3 nucleotides read TGTGCCAGCAGTGAAGCTCCACAGGGGGCGGGCTACAATGAGCAGTTCTTC. The V call is TRBV6-1, the J call TRBJ2-1, with 9 nucleotides matching TRBD1. V lost 0 bases and J lost 3; bases outside the gene matches: 6. The CDR3 runs 17 residues. Germline V CDR1 and CDR2: MNHNS, SASEGT.

This clonotype was seen ten or more times. This rearrangement joins TRBV28 to TRBJ2-3, with D perhaps assigned TRBD1 or TRBD2 (5 bases each). Trimming removed 8 bases from V and 1 base from J, with 10 bases in between. The CDR3 contains 13 residues. CDR1 and CDR2 from the germline V gene are MDHEN and SYDVKM. In nucleotides, the CDR3 is TGTGCCAGCCTTCGGGGCGGCACAGATACGCAGTATTTT. It translates to CASLRGGTDTQYF.

The chain couples TRBV9 to TRBJ2-3; D gene uncertain. Trimming left V 3 bases short and J 3 bases short, with 8 bases between. Germline CDR1 reads SGDLS; CDR2 reads YYNGEE. The CDR3 consists of 13 residues. The CDR3 DNA reads TGTGCCAGCAGCGAACATAGTACAGATACGCAGTATTTT. As protein: CASSEHSTDTQYF. The full variable domain, completed using reference TRBV9 and TRBJ2-3, is DSGVTQTPKHLITATGQRVTLRCSPRSGDLSVYWYQQSLDQGLQFLIQYYNGEERAKGNILERFSAQQFPDLHSELNLSSLELGDSALYFCASSEHSTDTQYFGPGTRLTVL.

This clonotype was observed many times. The chain combines TRBV5-1 with TRBJ1-1; D remains unclear. Trimming removed 2 bases at V and 0 bases at J, with 5 bases between. The CDR3 spans 13 residues. The germline V gene has CDR1 SGHRS and CDR2 YFSETQ. The chain's CDR3 is CASSFRVNTEAFF. The CDR3 nucleotides read TGCGCCAGCAGCTTCCGGGTGAACACTGAAGCTTTCTTT.